Below are 8 T cell receptor beta chains sequenced from a single sample in a study of shared clonotypes between healthy human individuals. Profiled with immunoSEQ multiplex PCR; TCRdb holds only in-frame clones, not every one. The data contain about 2,500,000 clones, 85% to 95% of them singletons. Sequences were obtained from naive CD4+ T cells sorted from blood. Subset denoted: CD45RA+ positively selected. All receptors come from a young man in good health.

This chain connects TRBV7-6 to TRBJ1-6; D gene uncertain. Germline CDR1 SGHVS, CDR2 FNYEAQ. This CDR3 has 13 amino acids. The V and J ends lost 4 bases and 10 bases respectively, with 11 bases between them. The CDR3 nucleotides read TGTGCCAGCAGCTCAGATCTCGGGTCACCCCTCCACTTT. It is translated as CASSSDLGSPLHF.

The rearrangement links TRBV5-1 to TRBJ1-2; D uncertain. The V and J ends lost 6 bases and 0 bases respectively, with 6 bases between them. The CDR3 totals 12 residues. CDR1 and CDR2 from the germline V gene are SGHRS and YFSETQ. The CDR3 DNA reads as TGCGCCAGCAATATTACTAACTATGGCTACACCTTC. It is translated as CASNITNYGYTF.

V is TRBV27 and J is TRBJ2-7; D is possibly TRBD2 (6 bases). In germline, CDR1 is MNHEY, CDR2 SMNVEV (reference sequence). The CDR3 extends over 12 amino acids. Between the trimmed V and J ends, which lost 5 bases and 7 bases, there was a span of 12 bases. The CDR3 bases are TGTGCCAGCAGTGGGGGGTATGGAGAGCAGTACTTC. This translates into CASSGGYGEQYF.

The genes are TRBV6-5 and TRBJ2-1; D may be TRBD2 (6 bases). This CDR3 is built from 14 residues. CDR1 MNHEY and CDR2 SVGAGI come from the germline V gene. V was clipped by 5 bases and J by 9 bases, with 17 bases between them. The chain's CDR3 is CASSRGDLGGEQFF. The CDR3 region has the DNA TGTGCCAGCAGTCGCGGGGACCTTGGGGGTGAGCAGTTCTTC.

On this clone: Other DNA sequences in the sample encode the same CDR3. The rearrangement uses TRBV6-5 and TRBJ1-5; TRBD1 aligns across 7 bases. The CDR3 loop spans 15 amino acids. In germline, CDR1 is MNHEY, CDR2 SVGAGI. After removal of 6 bases from V and 0 bases from J, the junction contained 5 bases not matched to a gene. Written as DNA, the CDR3 is TGTGCCAGCAGCCGAACAGGGGCTAGCAATCAGCCCCAGCATTTT. Translating gives CASSRTGASNQPQHF.

For the CDR3, the DNA is TGTGCCAGCAGTTTTTCCGGGGGTGCTCGGGGCACTGAAGCTTTCTTT. Encoded protein: CASSFSGGARGTEAFF. This chain links TRBV6-6 with TRBJ1-1; possible D gene TRBD1, 5 bases. V shed 4 bases and J shed 4 bases, with 19 bases lying between them. The germline gives CDR1 MNHNY, CDR2 SVGAGI (reference sequence). This CDR3 comprises 16 residues.

The chain recombines TRBV29-1 with TRBJ1-1; a weak D match, TRBD1 (5 bases). CDR1 and CDR2 (germline): SQVTM, ANQGSEA. There are 13 residues in the CDR3. With 3 bases removed from V and 1 base from J, the gap between germline ends came to 9 bases. The CDR3 DNA sequence: TGCAGCGTTGACAGGGTTGGGAACACTGAAGCTTTCTTT. As protein: CSVDRVGNTEAFF. Combining the CDR3 with reference TRBV29-1 and TRBJ1-1 gives the whole variable domain SAVISQKPSRDICQRGTSLTIQCQVDSQVTMMFWYRQQPGQSLTLIATANQGSEATYESGFVIDKFPISRPNLTFSTLTVSNMSPEDSSIYLCSVDRVGNTEAFFGQGTRLTVV.

V and J are TRBV6-1 and TRBJ1-2; D is possibly TRBD1 (5 bases). The CDR3 runs 14 residues. Germline V gene lookup returns CDR1 MNHNS and CDR2 SASEGT. The V end lost 7 bases, the J end lost 5 bases, and 17 bases lay between the germline ends. The CDR3 here is CASNGPSKGYGYTF. CDR3 DNA sequence: TGTGCCAGCAATGGCCCCTCCAAGGGGTATGGCTACACCTTC.